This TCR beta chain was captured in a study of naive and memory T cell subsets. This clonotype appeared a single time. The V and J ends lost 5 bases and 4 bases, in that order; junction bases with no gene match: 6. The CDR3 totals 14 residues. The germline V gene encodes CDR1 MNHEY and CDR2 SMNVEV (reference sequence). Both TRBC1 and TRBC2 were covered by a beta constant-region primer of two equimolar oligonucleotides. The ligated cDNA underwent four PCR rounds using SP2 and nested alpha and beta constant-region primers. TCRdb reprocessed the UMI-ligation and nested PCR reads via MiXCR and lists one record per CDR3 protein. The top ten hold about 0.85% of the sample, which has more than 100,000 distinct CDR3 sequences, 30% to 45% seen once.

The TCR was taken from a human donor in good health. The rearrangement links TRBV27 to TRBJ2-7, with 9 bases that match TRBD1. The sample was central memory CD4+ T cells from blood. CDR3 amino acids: CASSPYRGHYEQYF. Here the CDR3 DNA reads TGTGCCAGCAGTCCATACAGGGGGCATTACGAGCAGTACTTC.